The clone carrying this T cell receptor beta chain came up a few times. Its antigen is as yet unknown. The CDR3 totals 16 residues. After removal of 5 bases from V and 9 bases from J, the junction contained 11 bases not matched to a gene. Germline V gene lookup returns CDR1 MDHEN and CDR2 SYDVKM. This specimen comes from a study of metastatic and nonmetastatic thyroid tumors. Study information: Comparative analysis of repertoires was undertaken across blood and tumor or nodule tissue obtained from malignant and benign thyroid patients.

In the original processing: The study's classifier, a distant-metastasis tool for papillary thyroid cancer, was built using CDR3 differences across clinicopathological groups. TCRdb redid the clone calls on the PCR reads using MiXCR. TCRdb's processing, not the authors' own work, is the source of the V and J calls. The sample lists more than 85,000 clones, roughly 8.6% seen once, with 8.8% in the top ten. Patients underwent thyroid surgery, and none had received any treatment before it. Regarding the study as a whole: Within blood and tumor, benign nodules reportedly had significantly lower TCR beta diversity than malignant thyroid tumors did.

The origin of this receptor is a female donor with papillary thyroid cancer or a benign thyroid nodule (not recorded which). Some clones in this sample may be carry-over from other donors' samples. Sequenced sample: blood. The chain combines TRBV28 with TRBJ1-5; 12 bases match TRBD1. This chain's CDR3 is CASSTIQGQGAWPQHF. For the CDR3, the DNA is TGTGCCAGCAGTACTATACAGGGACAGGGGGCTTGGCCCCAGCATTTT.